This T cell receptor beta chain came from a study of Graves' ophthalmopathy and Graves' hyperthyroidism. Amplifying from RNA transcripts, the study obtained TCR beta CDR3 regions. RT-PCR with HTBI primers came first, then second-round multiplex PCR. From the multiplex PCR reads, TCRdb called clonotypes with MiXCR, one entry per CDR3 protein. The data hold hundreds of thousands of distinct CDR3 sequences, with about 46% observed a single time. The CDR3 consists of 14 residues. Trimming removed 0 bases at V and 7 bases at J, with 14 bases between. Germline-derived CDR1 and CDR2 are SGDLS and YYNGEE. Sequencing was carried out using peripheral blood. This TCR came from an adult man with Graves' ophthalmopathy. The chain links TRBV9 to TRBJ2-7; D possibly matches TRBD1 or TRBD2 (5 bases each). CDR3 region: CASSVALGAGEQYF. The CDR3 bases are TGTGCCAGCAGCGTAGCTCTCGGGGCAGGGGAGCAGTACTTC.